Presented here are 20 T cell receptor beta chains from one specimen sequenced in a study of shared clonotypes between healthy human individuals. Assay used: immunoSEQ multiplex PCR; TCRdb lists only in-frame clones, some missing. The sample has nearly 1,000,000 clones, over 60% seen once. The sample taken for sequencing was memory CD4+ T cells sorted from blood. Specified subset: CD45RA-negative fraction. These receptors were taken from a man between 18 and 29 years old in good health.

The chain employs TRBV10-1 and TRBJ2-1; D is unclear. Germline V gives CDR1 WNHNN, CDR2 SYGVQD (reference sequence). CDR3 length: 15 residues. The V end lost 0 bases, the J end lost 1 base, and 7 bases lay between the germline ends. The chain's CDR3 is CASSESGFSYNEQFF. CDR3 sequence (DNA): TGCGCCAGCAGTGAGTCGGGGTTTTCCTACAATGAGCAGTTCTTC.

The genes are TRBV10-3 and TRBJ2-2; D ambiguous. The V end was cut by 5 bases, the J end by 7 bases, with 11 bases between. Germline loops: CDR1 ENHRY, CDR2 SYGVKD. The length of the CDR3 is 13 residues. CDR3 in DNA: TGTGCCATCAGTTGGACGGAGCGCGGGGAGCTGTTTTTT. Translation: CAISWTERGELFF.

V is TRBV18 and J is TRBJ2-3; no definite D call. Germline V lookup: CDR1 KGHSH, CDR2 LQKENI. CDR3 length equals 15 residues. The germline V and J ends were trimmed by 2 bases and 2 bases, with 11 bases remaining between them. In nucleotides, the CDR3 is TGTGCCAGCTCACCAATCACGGCCTCCACAGATACGCAGTATTTT. Amino acid sequence: CASSPITASTDTQYF. Full variable domain (remainder filled in from reference TRBV18 and TRBJ2-3): NAGVMQNPRHLVRRRGQEARLRCSPMKGHSHVYWYRQLPEEGLKFMVYLQKENIIDESGMPKERFSAEFPKEGPSILRIQQVVRGDSAAYFCASSPITASTDTQYFGPGTRLTVL.

V gene TRBV30 combines with J gene TRBJ2-3; the D gene is possibly TRBD2 (6 bases). From germline, CDR1 is GTSNPN and CDR2 SVGIG (reference sequence). Trimming stripped 2 bases from V and 2 bases from J, with 14 bases between. The CDR3 spans 15 residues. The CDR3 protein is CAWSIDGGPTDTQYF. The DNA of the CDR3 is TGTGCCTGGAGTATTGACGGGGGTCCCACAGATACGCAGTATTTT.

V usage is TRBV28 and J usage is TRBJ2-7; TRBD2 is a possible D gene (6 bases). Per the germline V gene, CDR1 is MDHEN and CDR2 is SYDVKM. V was cut by 10 bases and J by 0 bases, with 19 bases left in between. This CDR3 is built from 15 residues. CDR3 sequence: CATKKGRRVSYEQYF. For the CDR3, the DNA is TGTGCCACCAAAAAGGGGAGGAGGGTCTCCTACGAGCAGTACTTC.

The rearrangement links TRBV5-1 to TRBJ1-6; 10 bases line up with TRBD1. The length of the CDR3 is 14 residues. The ends lost 3 bases at V and 8 bases at J; junction bases unmatched: 2. Germline assignment: CDR1 SGHRS and CDR2 YFSETQ. CDR3 sequence: CASSYGTGDSPLHF. The CDR3, as DNA: TGCGCCAGCAGCTACGGGACAGGGGATTCACCCCTCCACTTT. Full variable domain (remainder filled in from reference TRBV5-1 and TRBJ1-6): KAGVTQTPRYLIKTRGQQVTLSCSPISGHRSVSWYQQTPGQGLQFLFEYFSETQRNKGNFPGRFSGRQFSNSRSEMNVSTLELGDSALYLCASSYGTGDSPLHFGNGTRLTVT.

The chain carries TRBV30 and TRBJ1-3, with 7 bases identical to TRBD1. The CDR3 spans 16 residues. The trim removed 0 bases at V and 0 bases at J, leaving 5 bases unmatched. Germline CDR1 reads GTSNPN; CDR2 reads SVGIG (reference sequence). The CDR3 DNA sequence: TGTGCCTGGAGTGTTGGGGACAGACGCTCTGGAAACACCATATATTTT. This gives the protein CAWSVGDRRSGNTIYF.

In the case of this clone: Relative to the germline gene, one junction end is altered; a read error may explain this. This rearrangement joins TRBV28 to TRBJ2-2; 9 bases agree with TRBD2. Germline CDR1 MDHEN, CDR2 SYDVKM. CDR3 length: 15 residues. The CDR3 is CASTVAGENIGELFF. CDR3 bases: TGTGCCAGCACCGTAGCGGGGGAGAACATCGGGGAGCTGTTTTTT.

The V gene is TRBV5-4, the J gene TRBJ2-2; unclear D gene. CDR1 and CDR2 from the germline V gene are SGHNT and YYREEE (reference sequence). The CDR3 length is 16 residues. The ends were cut back, 4 bases at V and 0 bases at J, with 13 bases in the middle. The CDR3 protein is CASSPTPKTNTGELFF. In DNA, the CDR3 is TGTGCCAGCAGCCCTACCCCAAAAACGAACACCGGGGAGCTGTTTTTT. The full variable domain, rest sourced from reference TRBV5-4 and TRBJ2-2, is ETGVTQSPTHLIKTRGQQVTLRCSSQSGHNTVSWYQQALGQGPQFIFQYYREEENGRGNFPPRFSGLQFPNYSSELNVNALELDDSALYLCASSPTPKTNTGELFFGEGSRLTVL.

The chain joins TRBV7-2 to TRBJ2-7; 13 nucleotides line up with TRBD2. Germline trimming cut 2 bases from V and 5 bases from J; bases unmatched to any gene: 9. The CDR3 sequence is 17 residues long. The germline gives CDR1 SGHTA, CDR2 FQGNSA. CDR3 DNA: TGTGCCAGCAGCTTATTAGGACTAGCGGGAGCAGGCAACGAGCAGTACTTC. Protein product: CASSLLGLAGAGNEQYF.

The rearrangement joins TRBV5-1 to TRBJ1-1, with D unresolved. Trimming cost V 2 bases and J 1 base, with 9 bases left between them. Germline CDR1 SGHRS, CDR2 YFSETQ. The CDR3 runs to 14 residues. The CDR3 loop is CASSFERSNTEAFF. DNA for the CDR3: TGCGCCAGCAGCTTTGAAAGGTCGAACACTGAAGCTTTCTTT.

This clone occurred a few times. This chain joins TRBV4-2 and TRBJ2-3; 9 positions match TRBD2. The CDR3 loop spans 18 amino acids. Germline V gene sequence: CDR1 LGHNA, CDR2 YNFKEQ. Germline trimming cut 6 bases from V and 0 bases from J; bases unmatched to any gene: 13. The DNA of the CDR3 is TGTGCCAGCAGTCCGAAGGTAGCGGGGGAGCTTAGCACAGATACGCAGTATTTT. Amino acid sequence: CASSPKVAGELSTDTQYF.

The V call is TRBV5-1, the J call TRBJ2-5, with 8 nucleotides matching TRBD2. Trimming removed 0 bases from V and 6 bases from J; junction bases left unmatched: 7. The CDR3 is 15 residues long. Germline assignment: CDR1 SGHRS and CDR2 YFSETQ. CDR3 sequence: CASSLAQRGPQTQYF. The CDR3 coding sequence is TGCGCCAGCAGCTTGGCCCAGCGGGGGCCCCAGACCCAGTACTTC.

V gene TRBV25-1 combines with J gene TRBJ1-1, with unresolved D. The CDR3 spans 13 residues. Germline values: CDR1 MGHDK, CDR2 SYGVNS. V lost 1 base, J lost 5 bases, and 8 bases lay in between. The CDR3 region has the DNA TGTGCCAGCAGTGAATCACGGGCGACTGAAGCTTTCTTT. As protein: CASSESRATEAFF.

Notes on this clone: Within the sample, other DNA sequences also encode this same CDR3. V is TRBV18 and J is TRBJ1-1; 9 positions agree with TRBD1. CDR3 length equals 16 residues. V gave up 3 bases and J gave up 0 bases; unmatched junction bases: 5. Germline CDR1 KGHSH, CDR2 LQKENI. The CDR3 nucleotides read TGTGCCAGCTCACCCTCGGGACAGGGCATGAACACTGAAGCTTTCTTT. Protein product: CASSPSGQGMNTEAFF.

The chain recombines TRBV6-1 with TRBJ2-5; 9 bases are shared with TRBD1. Germline V gene lookup returns CDR1 MNHNS and CDR2 SASEGT. V shed 3 bases and J 7 bases; nucleotides not matched to a gene: 15. The CDR3 contains 17 residues. The CDR3 here is CASSEGIQGAPAWTQYF. The DNA of the CDR3 is TGTGCCAGCAGTGAGGGGATACAGGGGGCCCCCGCTTGGACCCAGTACTTC.

V is TRBV11-2 and J is TRBJ1-6; maybe TRBD1 (5 bases). V gave up 5 bases and J gave up 6 bases, with 11 bases separating them. Germline-derived CDR1 and CDR2 are SGHAT and FQNNGV. This CDR3 is built from 14 residues. CDR3 sequence reads: CASSADSLNSPLHF. CDR3 nucleotides: TGTGCCAGCAGCGCAGACAGCCTTAATTCACCCCTCCACTTT.

Details on this clone: This same CDR3 is encoded by further DNA sequences in the sample. The rearrangement links TRBV7-8 to TRBJ2-6; D unresolved. CDR1 is SGHVS and CDR2 is FQNEAQ in the germline V gene. The germline V and J ends were trimmed by 2 bases and 4 bases, with 6 bases remaining between them. CDR3 size: 14 residues. The CDR3 reads CASSLLAGANVLTF. CDR3 bases: TGTGCCAGCAGCTTATTGGCAGGGGCCAACGTCCTGACTTTC.

The V and J genes are TRBV5-1 and TRBJ2-1; TRBD2 aligns across 8 bases. Trimming cost V 3 bases and J 4 bases; bases outside gene matches: 9. Germline V gene lookup returns CDR1 SGHRS and CDR2 YFSETQ. The length of the CDR3 is 16 residues. CDR3 protein: CASSSYSGAKYNEQFF. The CDR3, as DNA: TGCGCCAGCAGCTCTTATAGCGGGGCTAAGTACAATGAGCAGTTCTTC.

Here the CDR3 DNA reads TGCAGTGCTGCCAAATACGAGCAGTACTTC. It encodes CSAAKYEQYF. The chain combines TRBV20-1 with TRBJ2-7; D remains unclear. The germline V gene encodes CDR1 DFQATT and CDR2 SNEGSKA (reference sequence). Trimming shortened V by 5 bases and J by 4 bases, and 6 bases separated the two germline ends. This CDR3 comprises 10 residues.